This is a list of T cell receptor beta chains from one sample in a study of long-term antiretroviral therapy in people with HIV. The data were produced by immunoSEQ multiplex PCR, yet TCRdb's version contains in-frame clones alone and is incomplete. The sample includes roughly 30,000 clones, roughly 92% of them seen just once. This specimen consisted of unsorted PBMCs, obtained roughly 6.5 years after starting antiretroviral therapy. The source is a woman in her thirties or forties with HIV. Each CDR3 is given with its conserved first and last residue. D genes are given only for firm matches. The size field is filled for only some rows; it gives once, few, many or a size class.

V,size,D,J,length,CDR3,DNA
TRBV25-1,.,.,TRBJ2-7,14,CASSELSNSYEQYF,TGTGCCAGCAGTGAATTAAGTAACTCCTACGAGCAGTACTTC
TRBV11-2,.,.,TRBJ1-1,12,CASSLNPPIAFF,TGTGCCAGCAGCTTAAACCCCCCAATAGCTTTCTTT
TRBV5-1,.,TRBD1,TRBJ2-1,15,CASSFRQGAADEQFF,TGCGCCAGCAGCTTCCGACAGGGGGCAGCGGATGAGCAGTTCTTC
TRBV7-2,.,.,TRBJ1-5,16,CASSPRGGASNQPQHF,TGTGCCAGCAGCCCACGCGGGGGGGCAAGCAATCAGCCCCAGCATTTT
TRBV19,.,.,TRBJ1-1,13,CASRWHGDTEAFF,TGTGCCAGCCGGTGGCACGGAGACACTGAAGCTTTCTTT
TRBV6-1,.,.,TRBJ1-4,14,CASSEAAGYEKLFF,TGTGCCAGCAGTGAAGCGGCAGGGTATGAAAAACTGTTTTTT
TRBV11-2,.,.,TRBJ1-1,15,CASSPVNSGGTEAFF,TGTGCCAGCAGCCCCGTAAACAGCGGCGGTACTGAAGCTTTCTTT
TRBV13,.,.,TRBJ1-2,13,CASRYRDDYGYTF,TGTGCCAGCAGGTACAGGGATGACTATGGCTACACCTTC
TRBV30,.,TRBD1,TRBJ1-2,16,CAWSVVRTGGGYGYTF,TGTGCCTGGAGTGTCGTTAGGACAGGGGGAGGCTATGGCTACACCTTC
TRBV7-6,.,TRBD2,TRBJ2-1,18,CASSLGLAGAPPYNEQFF,TGTGCCAGCAGCCTAGGGCTAGCGGGGGCCCCCCCCTACAATGAGCAGTTCTTC
TRBV30,.,.,TRBJ2-5,13,CAWNVGGQETQYF,TGTGCCTGGAACGTGGGGGGCCAAGAGACCCAGTACTTC
TRBV5-1,.,.,TRBJ1-1,18,CASSLGILGQPRNTEAFF,TGCGCCAGCAGCTTGGGGATACTGGGACAACCTAGGAACACTGAAGCTTTCTTT
TRBV2,.,.,TRBJ2-7,12,CASSDRLYEQYF,TGTGCCAGCAGTGACAGGCTCTACGAGCAGTACTTC
TRBV19,.,TRBD1,TRBJ1-5,15,CATLGGGQGNQPQHF,TGTGCCACCTTGGGGGGAGGACAGGGCAATCAGCCCCAGCATTTT
TRBV7-9,few,.,TRBJ2-1,15,CASTRSTDLYNEQFF,TGTGCCAGCACCCGAAGCACAGACCTTTACAATGAGCAGTTCTTC
TRBV14,.,.,TRBJ1-6,16,CASSQDRESYNSPLHF,TGTGCCAGCAGCCAAGACAGGGAGTCCTATAATTCACCCCTCCACTTT
TRBV5-4,.,.,TRBJ1-1,14,CASSLGGTSREAFF,TGTGCCAGCAGCTTAGGTGGGACAAGTCGTGAAGCTTTCTTT
TRBV27,.,TRBD1,TRBJ2-3,14,CASSLGQSTDTQYF,TGTGCCAGCAGTTTGGGACAGAGCACAGATACGCAGTATTTT
TRBV12-5,once,.,TRBJ1-1,20,CASGSTDKLTGPMKRTEAFF,TGTGCTAGTGGTTCGACCGACAAACTCACAGGGCCTATGAAGCGGACTGAAGCTTTCTTT
TRBV29-1,once,TRBD1,TRBJ2-7,14,CSVEAPTGIGEQYF,TGCAGCGTTGAAGCCCCGACAGGGATTGGAGAGCAGTACTTC
TRBV7-2,.,.,TRBJ2-3,12,CASSQYTDTQYF,TGTGCCAGCAGCCAATACACAGATACGCAGTATTTT
TRBV10-3,.,.,TRBJ1-1,15,CAISGPGGTNTEAFF,TGTGCCATCAGTGGTCCCGGGGGAACGAACACTGAAGCTTTCTTT